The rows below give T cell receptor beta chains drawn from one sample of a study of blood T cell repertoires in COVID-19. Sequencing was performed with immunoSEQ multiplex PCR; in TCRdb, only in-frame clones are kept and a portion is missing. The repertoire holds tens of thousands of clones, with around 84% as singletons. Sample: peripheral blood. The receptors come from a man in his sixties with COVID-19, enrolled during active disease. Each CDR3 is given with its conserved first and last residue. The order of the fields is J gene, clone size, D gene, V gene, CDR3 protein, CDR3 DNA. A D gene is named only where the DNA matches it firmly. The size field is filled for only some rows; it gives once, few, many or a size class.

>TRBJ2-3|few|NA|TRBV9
CASSWQGTDTQYF
TGTGCCAGCAGTTGGCAGGGCACAGATACGCAGTATTTT
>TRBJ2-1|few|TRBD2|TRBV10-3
CAISDSRGGTSNEQFF
TGTGCCATCAGTGACTCGAGAGGGGGGACTAGCAATGAGCAGTTCTTC
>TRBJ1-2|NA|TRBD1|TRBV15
CATSSYRGNDYGYTF
TGTGCCACCAGCTCTTACAGGGGAAATGACTATGGCTACACCTTC
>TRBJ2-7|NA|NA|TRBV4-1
CASSQEPGGAYEQYF
TGCGCCAGCAGCCAAGAACCCGGGGGTGCCTACGAGCAGTACTTC
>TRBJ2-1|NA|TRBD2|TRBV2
CASRETSGPYNEQFF
TGTGCCAGCAGGGAGACTAGCGGCCCCTACAATGAGCAGTTCTTC
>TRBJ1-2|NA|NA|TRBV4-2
CASSQAVRAVEANYGYTF
TGTGCCAGCAGCCAAGCGGTTCGAGCCGTGGAGGCTAACTATGGCTACACCTTC
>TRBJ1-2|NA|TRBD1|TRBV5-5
CASSLIPGGTGGHGYTF
TGTGCCAGCAGCTTAATTCCGGGCGGGACAGGGGGCCATGGCTACACCTTC
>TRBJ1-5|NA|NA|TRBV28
CASGSDSNQPQHF
TGTGCCAGCGGGAGCGATAGCAATCAGCCCCAGCATTTT
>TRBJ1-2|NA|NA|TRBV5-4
CASSLNGVLYGYTF
TGTGCCAGCAGCTTGAACGGGGTCCTATATGGCTACACCTTC
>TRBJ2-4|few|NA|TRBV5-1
CASSFGGRKNIQYF
TGCGCCAGCAGCTTTGGGGGGAGAAAAAACATTCAGTACTTC
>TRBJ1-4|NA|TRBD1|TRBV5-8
CASSRGQTGLGEKLFF
TGTGCCAGCAGCCGAGGGCAGACAGGGTTGGGGGAAAAACTGTTTTTT
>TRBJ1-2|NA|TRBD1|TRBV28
CASKTGDTGYTF
TGTGCCAGTAAAACAGGGGATACTGGCTACACCTTC
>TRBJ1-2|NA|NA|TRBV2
CASSVQGYGYTF
TGTGCCAGCAGTGTACAGGGCTATGGCTACACCTTC
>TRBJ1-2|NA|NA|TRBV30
CAWSFGLTGYGYTF
TGTGCCTGGAGTTTCGGACTCACTGGGTATGGCTACACCTTC
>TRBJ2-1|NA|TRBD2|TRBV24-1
CATSVRSGSEQFF
TGTGCCACCAGTGTTCGTAGCGGGAGTGAGCAGTTCTTC
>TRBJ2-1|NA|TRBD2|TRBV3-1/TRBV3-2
CASSQGASGPTIGNEQFF
TGTGCCAGCAGCCAAGGGGCTAGCGGGCCTACTATCGGCAATGAGCAGTTCTTC
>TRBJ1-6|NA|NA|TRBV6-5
CATSGQSNNSPLHF
TGTGCCACCTCTGGACAGAGTAATAATTCACCCCTCCACTTT
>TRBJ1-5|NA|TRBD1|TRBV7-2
CASSLVGTASNQPQHF
TGTGCCAGCAGCTTAGTCGGGACAGCAAGCAATCAGCCCCAGCATTTT
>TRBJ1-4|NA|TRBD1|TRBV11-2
CASKQGPTNEKLFF
TGTGCCAGCAAACAGGGGCCAACTAATGAAAAACTGTTTTTT
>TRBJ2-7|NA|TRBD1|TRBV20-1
CSASKGTGGVEQYF
TGCAGTGCTAGTAAAGGGACAGGGGGCGTCGAGCAGTACTTC
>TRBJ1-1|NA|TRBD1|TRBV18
CASSPRDRGYGTEAFF
TGTGCCAGCTCACCACGGGACAGGGGGTATGGCACTGAAGCTTTCTTT
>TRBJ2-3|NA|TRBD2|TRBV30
CAWGREGLTDTQYF
TGTGCCTGGGGAAGGGAGGGGTTGACAGATACGCAGTATTTT
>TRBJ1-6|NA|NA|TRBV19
CASRYPGGANSPLHF
TGTGCCAGTAGATACCCCGGGGGTGCCAATTCACCCCTCCACTTT
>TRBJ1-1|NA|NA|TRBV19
CASSNYMNTEAFF
TGTGCCAGTAGTAATTACATGAACACTGAAGCTTTCTTT
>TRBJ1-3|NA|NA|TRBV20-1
CSASGANSGNTIYF
TGCAGTGCTAGTGGGGCCAACTCTGGAAACACCATATATTTT
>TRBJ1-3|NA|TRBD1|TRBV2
CASSKDRGSGNTIYF
TGTGCCAGCTCGAAGGACAGGGGGAGCGGAAACACCATATATTTT
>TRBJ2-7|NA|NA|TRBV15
CATSSRTIEYEQYF
TGTGCCACCAGCTCCCGGACTATTGAGTACGAGCAGTACTTC
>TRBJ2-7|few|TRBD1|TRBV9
CASSVAPQGSNEQYF
TGTGCCAGCAGCGTAGCTCCACAGGGGTCTAACGAGCAGTACTTC
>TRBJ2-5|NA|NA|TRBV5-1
CASSLIPGIQETQYF
TGCGCCAGCAGCTTGATCCCCGGGATACAAGAGACCCAGTACTTC
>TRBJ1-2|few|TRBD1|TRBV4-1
CASSQGGRDRGLHNYGYTF
TGCGCCAGCAGCCAAGGAGGACGGGACAGGGGCCTTCATAACTATGGCTACACCTTC
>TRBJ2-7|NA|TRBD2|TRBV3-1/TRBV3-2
CASSHWGGDYEQYF
TGTGCCAGCAGCCATTGGGGGGGGGACTACGAGCAGTACTTC
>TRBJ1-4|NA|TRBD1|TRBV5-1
CASRSGTGDEKLFF
TGCGCCAGCAGATCCGGGACAGGGGATGAAAAACTGTTTTTT
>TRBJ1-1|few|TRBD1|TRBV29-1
CSVRAGGPNTEAFF
TGCAGCGTTCGAGCAGGGGGCCCGAACACTGAAGCTTTCTTT
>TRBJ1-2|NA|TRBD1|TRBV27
CASRRPGTGFGYGYTF
TGTGCCAGCAGACGTCCCGGGACAGGGTTTGGCTATGGCTACACCTTC
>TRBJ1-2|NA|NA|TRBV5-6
CATTGVIGSGYTF
TGTGCCACGACTGGCGTGATCGGGTCGGGCTACACCTTC
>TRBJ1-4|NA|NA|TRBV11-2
CASSFTSGGGEKLFF
TGTGCCAGCAGCTTCACCTCAGGAGGTGGTGAAAAACTGTTTTTT
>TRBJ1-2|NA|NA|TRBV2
CASTPGRRGYGYTF
TGTGCCAGCACCCCTGGACGGCGGGGGTATGGCTACACCTTC
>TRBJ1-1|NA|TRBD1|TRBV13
CASSLLTGQGSVTEAFF
TGTGCCAGCAGCTTACTGACTGGACAGGGAAGCGTCACTGAAGCTTTCTTT
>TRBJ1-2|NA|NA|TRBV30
CAWIDAFFPYGYTF
TGTGCCTGGATTGATGCGTTCTTCCCCTATGGCTACACCTTC